A selection of T cell receptor beta chains follows, all from one sample in a study of blood T cell repertoires in COVID-19. Produced via immunoSEQ multiplex PCR; TCRdb's table is partial and in-frame only. The data hold 250,000 to 300,000 clones, with around four fifths observed a single time. Sample: peripheral blood. These receptor sequences come from a man aged 55-75 years with acute or convalescent COVID-19. CDR3s include the opening cysteine and the closing phenylalanine or tryptophan. The order of the fields is J gene, clone size, D gene, V gene, CDR3 protein. The D gene is left open where the match is weak. The size field is filled for only some rows; it gives once, few, many or a size class.

j_call: TRBJ2-3
clone_size: NA
d_call: NA
v_call: TRBV9
cdr3_aa: CASMGSSTTDTQYF

j_call: TRBJ2-5
clone_size: NA
d_call: TRBD1
v_call: TRBV5-1
cdr3_aa: CASSLTPTGIQETQYF

j_call: TRBJ2-7
clone_size: NA
d_call: NA
v_call: TRBV3-1/TRBV3-2
cdr3_aa: CASSQDSLFGLSYEQYF

j_call: TRBJ2-5
clone_size: NA
d_call: NA
v_call: TRBV10-2
cdr3_aa: CASSEQGTATQYF

j_call: TRBJ1-2
clone_size: NA
d_call: NA
v_call: TRBV2
cdr3_aa: CARRALRTNNYGYTF

j_call: TRBJ1-2
clone_size: NA
d_call: TRBD1
v_call: TRBV27
cdr3_aa: CASSLGNRGRWSYTF

j_call: TRBJ1-5
clone_size: NA
d_call: TRBD1
v_call: TRBV7-2
cdr3_aa: CASSQEETGFPQHF

j_call: TRBJ2-7
clone_size: few
d_call: TRBD1
v_call: TRBV4-3
cdr3_aa: CASSQEGQGVPYEQYF

j_call: TRBJ2-7
clone_size: NA
d_call: TRBD1
v_call: TRBV15
cdr3_aa: CATSSGTGFEQYF

j_call: TRBJ2-7
clone_size: NA
d_call: TRBD2
v_call: TRBV9
cdr3_aa: CASSVNPGDPGTRGYEQYF

j_call: TRBJ1-1
clone_size: NA
d_call: NA
v_call: TRBV5-1
cdr3_aa: CASSLEGGTEAFF

j_call: TRBJ1-1
clone_size: NA
d_call: TRBD1
v_call: TRBV6-4
cdr3_aa: CASSEVLGGILDRITEAFF

j_call: TRBJ2-1
clone_size: NA
d_call: TRBD2
v_call: TRBV29-1
cdr3_aa: CSVSGRGGNEQFF

j_call: TRBJ2-7
clone_size: NA
d_call: TRBD1
v_call: TRBV9
cdr3_aa: CASSVGDSRRYEQYF

j_call: TRBJ1-1
clone_size: NA
d_call: NA
v_call: TRBV6-2/TRBV6-3
cdr3_aa: CASSYAGPRTVNTEAFF

j_call: TRBJ1-4
clone_size: NA
d_call: TRBD1
v_call: TRBV7-8
cdr3_aa: CASSLVLGQGVSEKLFF

j_call: TRBJ2-1
clone_size: NA
d_call: TRBD2
v_call: TRBV24-1
cdr3_aa: CATSDPSGLAGNEQFF

j_call: TRBJ2-7
clone_size: NA
d_call: TRBD1
v_call: TRBV30
cdr3_aa: CAWKRDSVSYEQYF

j_call: TRBJ2-3
clone_size: NA
d_call: NA
v_call: TRBV7-8
cdr3_aa: CASSFYRTRGTDTQYF

j_call: TRBJ2-2
clone_size: NA
d_call: TRBD1
v_call: TRBV28
cdr3_aa: CASRPDRGSNTGELFF

j_call: TRBJ2-5
clone_size: few
d_call: NA
v_call: TRBV19
cdr3_aa: CASSPGSGPQETQYF

j_call: TRBJ1-5
clone_size: NA
d_call: NA
v_call: TRBV24-1
cdr3_aa: CATSDLPDREDQPQHF

j_call: TRBJ1-2
clone_size: NA
d_call: NA
v_call: TRBV28
cdr3_aa: CASSFPGYANYGYTF

j_call: TRBJ1-1
clone_size: once
d_call: NA
v_call: TRBV6-2/TRBV6-3
cdr3_aa: CASSYRRGRGTEAFF

j_call: TRBJ1-6
clone_size: NA
d_call: NA
v_call: TRBV5-5
cdr3_aa: CASSLSGDNSPLHF

j_call: TRBJ2-3
clone_size: once
d_call: NA
v_call: TRBV4-3
cdr3_aa: CASSQDRPSGQYF

j_call: TRBJ1-5
clone_size: NA
d_call: NA
v_call: TRBV28
cdr3_aa: CASSASGFWQPQHF

j_call: TRBJ1-4
clone_size: NA
d_call: NA
v_call: TRBV6-5
cdr3_aa: CASSYWRTNEKLFF

j_call: TRBJ1-3
clone_size: NA
d_call: NA
v_call: TRBV7-9
cdr3_aa: CASSLEGQNSGNTIYF

j_call: TRBJ2-7
clone_size: NA
d_call: TRBD2
v_call: TRBV5-8
cdr3_aa: CASSPARLATYEQYF

j_call: TRBJ2-1
clone_size: NA
d_call: NA
v_call: TRBV24-1
cdr3_aa: CATSEDSFHNEQFF

j_call: TRBJ1-2
clone_size: NA
d_call: NA
v_call: TRBV7-2
cdr3_aa: CASSLVAGINYGYTF

j_call: TRBJ1-5
clone_size: NA
d_call: NA
v_call: TRBV19
cdr3_aa: CASSITGWYSNQPQHF

j_call: TRBJ1-2
clone_size: few
d_call: TRBD1
v_call: TRBV10-3
cdr3_aa: CAISGGQDYGYTF

j_call: TRBJ2-7
clone_size: few
d_call: NA
v_call: TRBV5-1
cdr3_aa: CASSLAPTTEQYF

j_call: TRBJ1-4
clone_size: NA
d_call: TRBD1
v_call: TRBV30
cdr3_aa: CAWSPLGQANEKLFF

j_call: TRBJ2-7
clone_size: NA
d_call: NA
v_call: TRBV7-9
cdr3_aa: CASSPSLGGVYEQYF

j_call: TRBJ1-2
clone_size: NA
d_call: TRBD1
v_call: TRBV18
cdr3_aa: CASSTGIGMGYGYTF

j_call: TRBJ2-3
clone_size: NA
d_call: NA
v_call: TRBV27
cdr3_aa: CASSFNYGTDTQYF

j_call: TRBJ1-1
clone_size: NA
d_call: NA
v_call: TRBV5-1
cdr3_aa: CASSWPAGRRNTEAFF

j_call: TRBJ1-2
clone_size: NA
d_call: NA
v_call: TRBV7-9
cdr3_aa: CASSPGWLDGYTF